This T cell receptor beta chain came from a study of shared clonotypes between healthy human individuals. Clones were sequenced by immunoSEQ multiplex PCR, and TCRdb holds only the in-frame ones, with some missing. Of 980,000 or so clones in the sample, approximately 80% were seen once. CDR1 is MNHNS and CDR2 is SASEGT in the germline V gene. J lost 8 bases, V lost 7 bases, and 9 bases had no gene match. The CDR3 is 13 residues long. Into CD45RA+ naive and CD45RA-negative memory subsets, the CD4+ cells were split. The chain couples TRBV6-1 to TRBJ2-3; TRBD1 aligns across 7 bases. Input material: memory CD4+ T cells sorted from blood. Subset in this sample: CD45RA-negative fraction. The TCR sequence derives from a man younger than 30 in good health. CDR3 loop: CASKAGGIGTQYF. The CDR3 coding sequence is TGTGCCAGCAAGGCAGGGGGTATTGGTACGCAGTATTTT.